The 8 T cell receptor beta chains below come from one sample, sequenced in a study of T-cell memory formation after mild COVID-19. Via MiXCR, TCRdb re-called the 5' RACE reads, giving one row per CDR3 protein. The sample has some 190,000 distinct CDR3 sequences, more than 15% seen once. Material: PBMCs or a T cell subset sorted from them (not recorded which). The source is an adult woman who had mild COVID-19 (a few samples of this study predate the infection). Cell type and time point are not known.

This clonotype was counted between two and nine times. J is TRBJ2-7 and V is TRBV27; D may be TRBD1 (6 bases). The CDR3 has 15 amino acids. V was shortened by 0 bases and J by 4 bases, with 13 bases between the two germline ends. CDR1 MNHEY and CDR2 SMNVEV come from the germline V gene (reference sequence). The CDR3: CASSLSSTGNYEQYF. The CDR3 DNA is TGTGCCAGCAGTTTATCATCGACAGGCAATTACGAGCAGTACTTC.

This chain joins TRBV12-3 or TRBV12-4 and TRBJ1-1; 10 bases are a match to TRBD1. The CDR3 spans 15 residues. Trimming removed 4 bases from V and 0 bases from J; junction bases left unmatched: 2. CDR3 bases: TGTGCCAGCAGTTCGGGACAGGGGATGAACACTGAAGCTTTCTTT. Its translation: CASSSGQGMNTEAFF.

V gene TRBV6-5 combines with J gene TRBJ1-2; TRBD1 agrees at 8 bases. This CDR3 contains 14 residues. Germline V gene data show CDR1 as MNHEY and CDR2 as SVGAGI. The V segment lost 1 base and the J segment 11 bases; nucleotides outside the gene matches: 9. The CDR3 sequence: CASSYLQGESWYTF. The CDR3 nucleotides read TGTGCCAGCAGTTACTTACAGGGGGAGTCCTGGTACACCTTC.

This clonotype was counted ten times or more. The V gene is TRBV5-5, the J gene TRBJ1-2, with 8 positions matching TRBD1. Germline loops: CDR1 SGHKS, CDR2 YYEKEE (reference sequence). J lost 6 bases, V lost 0 bases, and 4 bases had no gene match. The CDR3 sequence is 14 residues long. The CDR3 region is CASSLARGLDGYTF. The DNA of the CDR3 is TGTGCCAGCAGCTTGGCCAGGGGGCTGGATGGCTACACCTTC.

The chain recombines TRBV28 with TRBJ1-1, with D uncertain. Germline V CDR1 and CDR2: MDHEN, SYDVKM. The CDR3 extends over 10 amino acids. V gave up 4 bases and J gave up 3 bases, with 0 bases separating them. In DNA form, the CDR3 reads TGTGCCAGCAGTTACACTGAAGCTTTCTTT. Encoded protein: CASSYTEAFF. Full variable domain (missing parts from reference TRBV28 and TRBJ1-1): DVKVTQSSRYLVKRTGEKVFLECVQDMDHENMFWYRQDPGLGLRLIYFSYDVKMKEKGDIPEGYSVSREKKERFSLILESASTNQTSMYLCASSYTEAFFGQGTRLTVV.

The J gene is TRBJ2-5, the V gene TRBV11-1; weak D call: TRBD1 (6 bases). The V end lost 8 bases, the J end lost 1 base, and 17 bases lay between the germline ends. The CDR3 consists of 15 residues. Germline V CDR1 and CDR2: SGHAT, FQDESV (reference sequence). CDR3 nucleotide sequence: TGTGCCAGCGCTGAGGGACACATAAGCCAAGAGACCCAGTACTTC. This translates into CASAEGHISQETQYF.

The chain couples TRBV24-1 to TRBJ2-5; D call uncertain. CDR1 and CDR2 from the germline V gene are KGHDR and SFDVKD. The CDR3 runs to 14 residues. V was trimmed by 3 bases and J by 4 bases, leaving 11 bases between them. This CDR3 is CATSDTDMRETQYF. As DNA, the CDR3 is TGTGCCACCAGTGATACCGACATGAGAGAGACCCAGTACTTC.

This clonotype has more than one count but fewer than ten. V gene TRBV12-3 or TRBV12-4 combines with J gene TRBJ2-1; D is perhaps TRBD2 (7 bases). V lost 6 bases and J lost 1, with 13 bases in between. The CDR3 totals 15 residues. The CDR3, as DNA: TGTGCCAGCAGCCTCCGGGGGGCATCCTACAATGAGCAGTTCTTC. Encoded protein: CASSLRGASYNEQFF.